This T cell receptor (beta chain) comes out of a study of blood T cell repertoires in COVID-19. Across the whole study: Some COVID-19 samples were acute and others convalescent; all came from the United States, Italy and Spain.

TCRdb keeps only in-frame clones here, not all; method: immunoSEQ multiplex PCR. Of roughly 230,000 clones in the sample, about 87% are singletons; the top ten hold 1.5% to 2%. The length of the CDR3 is 17 residues. V dropped 7 bases and J dropped 1 base, with 20 bases sitting between them. Germline-derived CDR1 and CDR2 are SGHRS and YFSETQ. The receptor was derived from a man between 65 and 85 years old with acute or convalescent COVID-19. Sequencing used peripheral blood. The V and J genes are TRBV5-1 and TRBJ2-2, with a weak D call TRBD1 (6 bases). This CDR3 is CASRPMNRAWNTGELFF. CDR3 nucleotide sequence: TGCGCCAGCCGACCTATGAACAGGGCTTGGAACACCGGGGAGCTGTTTTTT.